The present T cell receptor beta chain was sequenced within a study of beta chain features in type 1 diabetes. Across the study: The study found patients and healthy donors alike in age, gender and cell yields.

Every single donor gave one heparinised blood draw, and these averaged about 120 mL. Study-level points and caveats: The study left unresolved whether HLA type influences TCRB rearrangement. People with Type 1 diabetes carried modestly yet significantly shorter TCRB CDR3s in all four CD4+ subsets.

Trimming removed 6 bases from V and 0 bases from J; junction bases left unmatched: 9. The CDR3 length is 16 residues. Germline V gives CDR1 LNHDA, CDR2 SQIVND (reference sequence). Since all of the isolated RNA was reverse transcribed, expressed TCRB transcripts were what got sequenced. Naive, central memory and regulatory T cell samples came to a mean of about 3.9 million reads. Assay used: immunoSEQ multiplex PCR; TCRdb lists only in-frame clones, some missing. The data contain more than 550,000 clones, roughly an eighth of them singletons. This clone was found a few times. What it recognizes is unknown.

The genes are TRBV19 and TRBJ2-3; 7 bases match TRBD1. The sample consisted of naive CD4+ T cells from blood. This receptor was identified in a man between 18 and 29 years old with type 1 diabetes. CDR3 amino acids: CASSPPRQGSTDTQYF. Here the CDR3 DNA reads TGTGCCAGTAGCCCTCCACGACAGGGTAGCACAGATACGCAGTATTTT.